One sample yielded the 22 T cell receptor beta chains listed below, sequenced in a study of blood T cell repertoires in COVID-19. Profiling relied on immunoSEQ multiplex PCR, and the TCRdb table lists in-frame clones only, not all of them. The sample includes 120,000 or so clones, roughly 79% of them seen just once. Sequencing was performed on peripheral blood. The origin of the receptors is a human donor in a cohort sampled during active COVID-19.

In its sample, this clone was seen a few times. Here the CDR3 DNA reads TGCGCCAGCAGCGCCACCTTAGGGAGTCCGAGCACAGATACGCAGTATTTT. Its translation: CASSATLGSPSTDTQYF. The V call is TRBV5-1, the J call TRBJ2-3; the D gene is possibly TRBD2 (5 bases). Trimming took 4 bases from V and 0 from J, leaving 18 bases between them. Germline-derived CDR1 and CDR2 are SGHRS and YFSETQ. CDR3 length: 17 residues.

The CDR3 nucleotides are TGTGCCAGCAGCCAGGGACAGGGGGCTAATTCACCCCTCCACTTT. It translates to CASSQGQGANSPLHF. The chain employs TRBV14 and TRBJ1-6, with TRBD1 identical over 12 bases. Germline trimming cut 3 bases from V and 6 bases from J; bases unmatched to any gene: 0. This CDR3 has 15 residues. Germline V gives CDR1 SGHDN, CDR2 FVKESK. Variable domain in full (rest from reference TRBV14 and TRBJ1-6): EAGVTQFPSHSVIEKGQTVTLRCDPISGHDNLYWYRRVMGKEIKFLLHFVKESKQDESGMPNNRFLAERTGGTYSTLKVQPAELEDSGVYFCASSQGQGANSPLHFGNGTRLTVT.

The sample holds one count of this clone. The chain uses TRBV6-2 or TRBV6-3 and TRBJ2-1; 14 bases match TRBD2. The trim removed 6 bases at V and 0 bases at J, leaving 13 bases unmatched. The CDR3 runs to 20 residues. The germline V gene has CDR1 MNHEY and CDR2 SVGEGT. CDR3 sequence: CASSRGLAGGSASSYNEQFF. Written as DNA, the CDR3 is TGTGCCAGCAGCCGTGGACTAGCGGGGGGCTCCGCGAGCTCCTACAATGAGCAGTTCTTC.

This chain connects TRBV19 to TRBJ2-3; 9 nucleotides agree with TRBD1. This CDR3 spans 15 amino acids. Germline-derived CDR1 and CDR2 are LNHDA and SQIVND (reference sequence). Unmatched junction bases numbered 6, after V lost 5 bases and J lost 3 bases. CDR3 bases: TGTGCCAGTAGTTCGGGACAGGGAAGGACAGATACGCAGTATTTT. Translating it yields CASSSGQGRTDTQYF.

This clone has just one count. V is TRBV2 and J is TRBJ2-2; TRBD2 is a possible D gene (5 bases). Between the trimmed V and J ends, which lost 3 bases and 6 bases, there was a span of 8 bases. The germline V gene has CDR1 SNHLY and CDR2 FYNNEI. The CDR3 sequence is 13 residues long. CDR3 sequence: CASSEASPGELFF. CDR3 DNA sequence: TGTGCCAGCAGTGAGGCTAGCCCCGGGGAGCTGTTTTTT.

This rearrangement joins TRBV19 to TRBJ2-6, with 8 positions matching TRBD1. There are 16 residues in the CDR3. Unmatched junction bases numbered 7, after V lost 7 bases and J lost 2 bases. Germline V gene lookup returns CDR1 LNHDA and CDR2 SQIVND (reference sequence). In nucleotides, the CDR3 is TGTGCCAGTACCGCGACAGGGGTGGCTGGGGCCAACGTCCTGACTTTC. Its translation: CASTATGVAGANVLTF.

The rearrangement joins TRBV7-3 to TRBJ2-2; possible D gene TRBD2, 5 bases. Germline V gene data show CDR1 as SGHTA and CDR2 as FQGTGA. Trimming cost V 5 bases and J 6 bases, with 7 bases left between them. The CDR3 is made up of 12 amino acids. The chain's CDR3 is CASSMGAGELFF. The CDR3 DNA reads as TGTGCCAGCAGCATGGGAGCCGGGGAGCTGTTTTTT.

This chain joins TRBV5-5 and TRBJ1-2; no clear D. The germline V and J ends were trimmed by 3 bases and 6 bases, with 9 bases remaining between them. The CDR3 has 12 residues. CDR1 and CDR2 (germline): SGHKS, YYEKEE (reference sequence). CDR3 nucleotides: TGTGCCAGCAGCTACCTAGAGGATGGCTACACCTTC. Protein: CASSYLEDGYTF.

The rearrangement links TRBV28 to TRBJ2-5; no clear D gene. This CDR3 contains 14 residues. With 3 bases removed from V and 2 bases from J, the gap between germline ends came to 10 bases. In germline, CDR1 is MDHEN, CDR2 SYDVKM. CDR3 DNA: TGTGCCAGCAGTTTCAGGAACAGTCAAGAGACCCAGTACTTC. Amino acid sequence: CASSFRNSQETQYF.

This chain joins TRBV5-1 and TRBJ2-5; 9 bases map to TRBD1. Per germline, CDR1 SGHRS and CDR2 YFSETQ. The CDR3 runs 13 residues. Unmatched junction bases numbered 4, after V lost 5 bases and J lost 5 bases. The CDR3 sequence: CASRRTGAETQYF. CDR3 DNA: TGCGCCAGCAGGCGGACAGGGGCGGAGACCCAGTACTTC.

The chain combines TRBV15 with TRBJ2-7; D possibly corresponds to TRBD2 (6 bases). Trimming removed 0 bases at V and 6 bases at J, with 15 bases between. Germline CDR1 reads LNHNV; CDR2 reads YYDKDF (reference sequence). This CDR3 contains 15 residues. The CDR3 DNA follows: TGTGCCACCAGCAGAGAAAAACAGGAGGGTATCGAGCAGTACTTC. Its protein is CATSREKQEGIEQYF.

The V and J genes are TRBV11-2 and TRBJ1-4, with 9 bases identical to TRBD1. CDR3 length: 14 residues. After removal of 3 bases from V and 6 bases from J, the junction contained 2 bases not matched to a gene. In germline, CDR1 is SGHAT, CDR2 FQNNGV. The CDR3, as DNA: TGTGCCAGCAGCTTTACAGGGGGCGATGAAAAACTGTTTTTT. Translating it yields CASSFTGGDEKLFF.

CDR3 DNA sequence: TGTGCCAGCAGCCAAGGGGGCGACGCCCAAGCTTTCTTT. As protein: CASSQGGDAQAFF. The chain joins TRBV3-1 (or the pseudogene TRBV3-2) to TRBJ1-1; D is perhaps TRBD1 (5 bases). Between the trimmed V and J ends, which lost 1 base and 9 bases, there was a span of 12 bases. CDR1 and CDR2 from the germline V gene are LGHDT and YNNKEL (reference sequence). This CDR3 region has 13 residues.

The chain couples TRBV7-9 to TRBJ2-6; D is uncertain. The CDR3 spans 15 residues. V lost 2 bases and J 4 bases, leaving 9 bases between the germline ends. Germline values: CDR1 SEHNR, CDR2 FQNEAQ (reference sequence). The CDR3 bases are TGTGCCAGCAGCTTACTGAGCCTCGGGGCCAACGTCCTGACTTTC. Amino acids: CASSLLSLGANVLTF.

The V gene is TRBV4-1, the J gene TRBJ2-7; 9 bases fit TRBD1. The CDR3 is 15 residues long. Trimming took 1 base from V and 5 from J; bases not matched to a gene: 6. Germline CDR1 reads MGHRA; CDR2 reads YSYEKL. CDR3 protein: CASSQAGTGRHEQYF. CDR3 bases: TGCGCCAGCAGCCAAGCCGGGACAGGGCGACACGAGCAGTACTTC.

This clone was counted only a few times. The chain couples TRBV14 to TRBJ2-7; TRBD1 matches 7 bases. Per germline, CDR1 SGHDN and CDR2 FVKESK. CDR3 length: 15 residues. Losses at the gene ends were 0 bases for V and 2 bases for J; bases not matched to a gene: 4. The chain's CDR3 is CASSQEAGTAYEQYF. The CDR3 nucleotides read TGTGCCAGCAGCCAAGAGGCTGGGACAGCCTACGAGCAGTACTTC. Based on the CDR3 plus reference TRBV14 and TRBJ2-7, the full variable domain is EAGVTQFPSHSVIEKGQTVTLRCDPISGHDNLYWYRRVMGKEIKFLLHFVKESKQDESGMPNNRFLAERTGGTYSTLKVQPAELEDSGVYFCASSQEAGTAYEQYFGPGTRLTVT.

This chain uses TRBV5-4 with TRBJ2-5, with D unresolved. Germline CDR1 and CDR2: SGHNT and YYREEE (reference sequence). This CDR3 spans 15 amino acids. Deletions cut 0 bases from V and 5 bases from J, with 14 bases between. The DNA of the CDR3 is TGTGCCAGCAGCTTGGGGGCAGACCCACGGGAGACCCAGTACTTC. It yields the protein CASSLGADPRETQYF.

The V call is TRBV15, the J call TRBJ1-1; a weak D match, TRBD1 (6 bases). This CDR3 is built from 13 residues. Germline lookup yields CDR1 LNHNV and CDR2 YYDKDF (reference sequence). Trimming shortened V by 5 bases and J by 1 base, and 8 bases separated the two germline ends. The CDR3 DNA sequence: TGTGCCACCAGCCTCAGGGGGAACACTGAAGCTTTCTTT. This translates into CATSLRGNTEAFF.

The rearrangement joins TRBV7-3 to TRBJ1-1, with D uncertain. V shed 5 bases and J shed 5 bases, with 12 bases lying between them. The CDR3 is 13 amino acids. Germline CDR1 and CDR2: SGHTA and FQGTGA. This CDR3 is CASSISPGTEAFF. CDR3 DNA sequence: TGTGCCAGCAGCATCTCCCCGGGGACTGAAGCTTTCTTT.

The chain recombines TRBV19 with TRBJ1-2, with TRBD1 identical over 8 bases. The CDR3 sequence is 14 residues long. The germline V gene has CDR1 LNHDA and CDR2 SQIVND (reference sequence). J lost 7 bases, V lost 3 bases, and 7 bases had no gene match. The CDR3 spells CASSIAGTGGGYTF. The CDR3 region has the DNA TGTGCCAGTAGTATCGCAGGGACAGGCGGTGGCTACACCTTC.

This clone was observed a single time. The DNA of the CDR3 is TGTGCCTGGAGTAATAGGGGAACTGTATTGACTCTTCGGTATTTT. Amino acid sequence: CAWSNRGTVLTLRYF. This chain uses TRBV30 with TRBJ2-3; D may be TRBD1 (5 bases). This CDR3 spans 15 amino acids. V was clipped by 2 bases and J by 14 bases, with 26 bases between them. Looked up from germline, CDR1 is GTSNPN and CDR2 is SVGIG (reference sequence).

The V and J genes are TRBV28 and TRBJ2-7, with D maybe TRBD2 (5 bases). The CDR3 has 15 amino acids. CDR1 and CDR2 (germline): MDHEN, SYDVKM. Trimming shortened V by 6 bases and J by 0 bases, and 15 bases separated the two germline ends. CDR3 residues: CASSLGGPNSYEQYF. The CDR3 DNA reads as TGTGCCAGCAGCCTAGGAGGACCAAACTCCTACGAGCAGTACTTC.